One and the same sample provided the 21 T cell receptor beta chains below, sequenced in a study of blood T cells in healthy people across ages. With a J-beta primer mix and a sample-barcoded 5' primer, a second PCR ran about 7 to 12 cycles. MiXCR, run by TCRdb on the 5' RACE reads, gives a single entry per CDR3 protein. The data show nearly 800,000 distinct CDR3 sequences, with approximately 25% seen just once and more than 3% held by the top ten. These data were also reused for a study on T cells of mothers and their children.

Sample: blood. The receptors were gathered from a boy between 10 and 17 years old in good health.

This chain connects TRBV7-3 to TRBJ1-6, with 7 bases fitting TRBD1. Germline V gene sequence: CDR1 SGHTA, CDR2 FQGTGA. The V and J ends lost 5 bases and 10 bases, in that order; junction bases with no gene match: 8. This CDR3 spans 14 amino acids. This chain's CDR3 is CASSTDRIGSPLHF. The CDR3, as DNA: TGTGCCAGCAGCACGGACAGGATAGGCTCACCCCTCCACTTT.

This clonotype occurred a few times. This sequence joins TRBV30 and TRBJ2-2; D gene unclear. The germline gives CDR1 GTSNPN, CDR2 SVGIG (reference sequence). CDR3 length: 12 amino acids. Trimming stripped 4 bases from V and 3 bases from J, with 6 bases between. The CDR3 spells CAWNKDTGELFF. In DNA, the CDR3 is TGTGCCTGGAACAAGGACACCGGGGAGCTGTTTTTT.

This clonotype turned up a few times. The chain uses TRBV6-6 and TRBJ2-3; perhaps TRBD1 as D (6 bases). Germline V gene data show CDR1 as MNHNY and CDR2 as SVGAGI (reference sequence). This CDR3 is 14 amino acids long. V was clipped by 5 bases and J by 5 bases, with 14 bases between them. The CDR3 region has the DNA TGTGCCAGCAGTCACATCCGGGACATAGATACGCAGTATTTT. Amino acid sequence: CASSHIRDIDTQYF.

The rearrangement joins TRBV19 to TRBJ2-5; possibly TRBD1 for D (5 bases). Germline V gene sequence: CDR1 LNHDA, CDR2 SQIVND (reference sequence). The germline V and J ends were trimmed by 6 bases and 5 bases, with 16 bases remaining between them. The CDR3 runs 14 residues. CDR3 sequence (DNA): TGTGCCAGTAGAGCTACAGGAGTCGGGGAGACCCAGTACTTC. The encoded protein is CASRATGVGETQYF.

This clonotype turned up a few times. The chain uses TRBV28 and TRBJ2-5; the match to TRBD2 covers 8 bases. The J call is doubtful: the DNA matches TRBJ2-1 better. This CDR3 region has 14 residues. In germline, CDR1 is MDHEN, CDR2 SYDVKM. CDR3 bases: TGTGCCAGCAGTCTGTTGACTAGCGCAGACGAGCAGTTCTTC. Translating gives CASSLLTSADEQFF.

This clonotype was seen a handful of times. The V gene is TRBV20-1, the J gene TRBJ2-5, with TRBD2 matching over 13 bases. There are 16 residues in the CDR3. Germline V lookup: CDR1 DFQATT, CDR2 SNEGSKA (reference sequence). V was pared by 5 bases and J by 5 bases, with 11 bases of the junction left unmatched. In DNA form, the CDR3 reads TGCAGTGCTCGCACTAGCGGGAGGGCCCGAGGGGAGACCCAGTACTTC. This codes for CSARTSGRARGETQYF.

This clonotype was seen a handful of times. Likely a read error: the CDR3 ends without its conserved phenylalanine or tryptophan. The chain links TRBV15 to TRBJ2-7; 9 positions match TRBD1. CDR1 and CDR2 from the germline V gene are LNHNV and YYDKDF (reference sequence). CDR3 length: 15 amino acids. The DNA for the CDR3 is TGTGCCACCAGCGGAGACGTGGGACAGGGCTACGAGCAGTACTCC. This translates into CATSGDVGQGYEQYS.

This clonotype was seen a handful of times. V is TRBV7-8 and J is TRBJ2-2, with TRBD2 matching over 8 bases. This CDR3 contains 16 residues. Trimming took 5 bases from V and 0 from J; bases not matched to a gene: 5. Per the germline V gene, CDR1 is SGHVS and CDR2 is FQNEAQ. CDR3 residues: CASSLIAGTNTGELFF. CDR3 DNA: TGTGCCAGCAGCCTAATAGCGGGGACGAACACCGGGGAGCTGTTTTTT.

This clonotype was observed many times. This chain links TRBV5-1 with TRBJ2-4; no reliable D call. Trimming took off 0 bases at V and 0 bases at J, with 4 bases between the two ends. The CDR3 runs 14 residues. Germline V gene data show CDR1 as SGHRS and CDR2 as YFSETQ. CDR3 amino acids: CASSLELAKNIQYF. CDR3 in DNA: TGCGCCAGCAGCTTGGAGCTAGCCAAAAACATTCAGTACTTC.

V usage is TRBV20-1 and J usage is TRBJ2-5; 12 bases are a match to TRBD2. Gene TRBJ2-1 matches the end of the DNA better, so the J call may be wrong. The CDR3 covers 14 residues. The germline gives CDR1 DFQATT, CDR2 SNEGSKA (reference sequence). As DNA, the CDR3 is TGCAGTGCTAGCAGGACTAGCGGGATAAGGGAGCAGTTCTTC. This encodes CSASRTSGIREQFF.

Only a few counts were recorded for this clonotype. The J gene is TRBJ1-2, the V gene TRBV29-1; the D gene is possibly TRBD1 (6 bases). The CDR3 spans 13 residues. V gave up 5 bases and J gave up 6 bases, with 16 bases separating them. CDR1 is SQVTM, CDR2 ANQGSEA, per germline. The CDR3 bases are TGCAGCGTTTATCCCCCGCAGGGGAATGGCTACACCTTC. It yields the protein CSVYPPQGNGYTF.

This clonotype was detected only a few times. The germline gene is not matched at one end of the junction; a read error may be the cause. The rearrangement joins TRBV3-1 to TRBJ2-2, with unresolved D. This CDR3 is built from 14 residues. CDR1 is LGHDT, CDR2 YNNKEL, per germline (reference sequence). Here the CDR3 reads CASSLPSNTRELFF. CDR3 sequence (DNA): TGTGCCAGCAGCCTACCATCGAACACCAGGGAGCTGTTTTTT.

The V and J genes are TRBV15 and TRBJ2-7, with TRBD1 matching over 7 bases. The CDR3 has 17 amino acids. The J segment lost 2 bases and the V segment lost 0 bases, leaving 10 bases of the junction unmatched. Germline V gene sequence: CDR1 LNHNV, CDR2 YYDKDF (reference sequence). The CDR3 region has the DNA TGTGCCACCAGCAGAGATTTGTTCCCGGGACAGACCTACGAGCAGTACTTC. Its protein is CATSRDLFPGQTYEQYF.

The chain has TRBV12-3 or TRBV12-4 and TRBJ1-2, with 10 bases that match TRBD1. This CDR3 region has 14 residues. V lost 4 bases to trimming and J lost 6 bases; unmatched junction nucleotides: 5. This chain's CDR3 is CASSSRTGGNGYTF. The CDR3 region has the DNA TGTGCCAGCAGTTCCCGGACAGGGGGGAATGGCTACACCTTC.

This clonotype has a handful of counts. The rearrangement links TRBV11-2 to TRBJ2-1, with D possibly being TRBD1 (5 bases). This CDR3 is built from 16 residues. The V gene's germline CDR1 is SGHAT and CDR2 FQNNGV. Trimming cost V 1 base and J 8 bases, with 18 bases left between them. The CDR3 loop reads CASSLVGGRVGDEQFF. The CDR3 nucleotides read TGTGCCAGCAGCTTAGTAGGTGGCAGGGTTGGGGATGAGCAGTTCTTC.

This sequence joins TRBV5-1 and TRBJ2-7, with 7 bases lining up with TRBD2. Germline V gene data show CDR1 as SGHRS and CDR2 as YFSETQ. There are 14 residues in the CDR3. V gave up 0 bases and J gave up 4 bases; unmatched junction bases: 4. Here the CDR3 reads CASSLGLAMYEQYF. CDR3 DNA: TGCGCCAGCAGCTTGGGACTAGCTATGTACGAGCAGTACTTC.

This clonotype was seen a few times. The V gene is TRBV28, the J gene TRBJ2-4, with 8 bases fitting TRBD1. The CDR3 runs to 15 residues. V was clipped by 6 bases and J by 3 bases; unmatched bases: 7. Germline values: CDR1 MDHEN, CDR2 SYDVKM. The CDR3 nucleotides read TGTGCCAGCAGAAGACAGGGGTTAGGCAAAAACATTCAGTACTTC. Residues: CASRRQGLGKNIQYF.

This clonotype has just a few counts. The junction shows a germline mismatch at one end, possibly a read error. This chain joins TRBV7-2 and TRBJ2-1, with TRBD1 identical over 9 bases. This CDR3 is built from 14 residues. Germline V lookup: CDR1 SGHTA, CDR2 FQGNSA. The CDR3 reads CASSLWTGEDEQFF. For the CDR3, the DNA is TGTGCCAGCAGCTTGTGGACAGGGGAGGATGAACAGTTCTTC.

This chain connects TRBV18 to TRBJ2-4; D uncertain. V was pared by 3 bases and J by 0 bases, with 9 bases between. Germline-derived CDR1 and CDR2 are KGHSH and LQKENI. This CDR3 has 15 amino acids. The chain's CDR3 is CASSPEILAKNIQYF. CDR3 DNA: TGTGCCAGCTCACCCGAGATACTAGCCAAAAACATTCAGTACTTC.

This sequence joins TRBV27 and TRBJ1-6; 7 nucleotides agree with TRBD1. The CDR3 totals 16 residues. J lost 4 bases, V lost 5 bases, and 8 bases had no gene match. Germline values: CDR1 MNHEY, CDR2 SMNVEV (reference sequence). CDR3 in DNA: TGTGCCAGCAGTGCTCGACAGGGAACTTATAATTCACCCCTCCACTTT. Residues: CASSARQGTYNSPLHF.

The chain couples TRBV4-3 to TRBJ1-1; a weak D match, TRBD1 (5 bases). The V end was cut by 1 base, the J end by 5 bases, with 14 bases between. The CDR3 spans 15 residues. Germline CDR1 and CDR2: LGHNA and YSLEER. The CDR3 DNA reads as TGCGCCAGCAGCCAAGGGCGGGGGTACGGAACTGAAGCTTTCTTT. Translated: CASSQGRGYGTEAFF.